This T cell receptor (beta chain) was documented in a study of CD8 T cells in Susac syndrome. The CDR3 length is 15 residues. Germline lookup yields CDR1 SGHNT and CDR2 YYREEE (reference sequence). V was trimmed by 0 bases and J by 5 bases, leaving 13 bases between them. The authors reverse transcribed roughly 0.5 to 1 ug RNA with random hexamers. TCRdb reanalysed the immunoSEQ multiplex PCR reads using MiXCR and keeps one entry per CDR3 protein. The repertoire has about 160,000 distinct CDR3 sequences, around 94% of them found once; the top ten carry about 0.089%. The V call is TRBV5-4, the J call TRBJ2-3, with D tentatively TRBD1 (5 bases). The clonotype comes from a human donor with multiple sclerosis. Sequenced sample: CD4+ T cells from PBMCs. DNA of the CDR3: TGTGCCAGCAGCTTGGATACAGGCTACGGAGATACGCAGTATTTT. It translates to CASSLDTGYGDTQYF.